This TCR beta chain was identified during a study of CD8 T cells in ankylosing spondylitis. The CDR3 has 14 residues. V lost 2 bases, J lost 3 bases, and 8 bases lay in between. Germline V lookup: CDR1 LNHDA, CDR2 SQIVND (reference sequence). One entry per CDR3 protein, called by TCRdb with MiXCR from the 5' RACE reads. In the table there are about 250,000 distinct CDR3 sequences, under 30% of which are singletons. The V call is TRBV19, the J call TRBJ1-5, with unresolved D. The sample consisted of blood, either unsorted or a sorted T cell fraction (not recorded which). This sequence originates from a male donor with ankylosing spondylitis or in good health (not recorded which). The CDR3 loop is CASSILTPNQPQHF. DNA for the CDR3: TGTGCCAGTAGTATATTGACACCCAATCAGCCCCAGCATTTT.